Included here is one T cell receptor (beta chain) sequence, with context. The data derive from a study of T cells in localized non-small cell lung cancer. The CDR3 consists of 17 residues. Clones were sequenced by immunoSEQ multiplex PCR, and TCRdb holds only the in-frame ones, with some missing. The table has more than 35,000 clones, over 85% seen once; the top ten hold around 6.5%. V is TRBV21-1 and J is TRBJ1-3. TRBV21-1 is given as a pseudogene. The sample in question was peripheral blood, obtained before any cancer treatment. The TCR sequence derives from an older female donor with stage I lung adenocarcinoma. CDR3 amino acids: CASSKDKSIFSGNTIYF. The CDR3, as DNA: TGTGCCAGCAGCAAAGATAAAAGTATATTCTCTGGAAACACCATATATTTT.